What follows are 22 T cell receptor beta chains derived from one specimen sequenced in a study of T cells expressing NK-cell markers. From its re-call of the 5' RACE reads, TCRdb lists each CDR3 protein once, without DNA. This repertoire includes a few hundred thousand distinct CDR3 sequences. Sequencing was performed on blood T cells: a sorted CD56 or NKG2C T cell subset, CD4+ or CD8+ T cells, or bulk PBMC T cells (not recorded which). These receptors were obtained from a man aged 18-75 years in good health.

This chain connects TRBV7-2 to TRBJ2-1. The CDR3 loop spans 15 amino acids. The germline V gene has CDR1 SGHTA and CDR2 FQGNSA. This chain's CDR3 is CASSLRTIAYNEQFF.

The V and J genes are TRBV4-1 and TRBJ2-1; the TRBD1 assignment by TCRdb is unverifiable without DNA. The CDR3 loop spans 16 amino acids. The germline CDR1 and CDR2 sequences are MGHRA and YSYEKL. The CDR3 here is CASSQGGYLSYNEQFF.

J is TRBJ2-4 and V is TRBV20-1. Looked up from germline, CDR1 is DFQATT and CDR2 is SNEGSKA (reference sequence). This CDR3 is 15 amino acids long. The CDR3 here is CSARDGGLSKNIQYF.

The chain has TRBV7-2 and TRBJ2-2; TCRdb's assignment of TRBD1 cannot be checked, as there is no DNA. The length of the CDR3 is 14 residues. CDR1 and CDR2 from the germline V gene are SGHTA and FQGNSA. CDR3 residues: CASSLARATGELFF.

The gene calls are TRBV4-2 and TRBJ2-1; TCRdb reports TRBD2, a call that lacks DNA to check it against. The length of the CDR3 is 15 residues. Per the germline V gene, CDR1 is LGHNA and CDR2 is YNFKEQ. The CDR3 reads CASSQGGSGGNEQFF.

CDR3 protein: CAQKGQRPCSGANVLTF. The rearrangement joins TRBV4-2 to TRBJ2-6; the D call of TRBD1 rests on TCRdb alone, since no DNA is present to check it. Germline loops: CDR1 LGHNA, CDR2 YNFKEQ. CDR3 size: 17 residues.

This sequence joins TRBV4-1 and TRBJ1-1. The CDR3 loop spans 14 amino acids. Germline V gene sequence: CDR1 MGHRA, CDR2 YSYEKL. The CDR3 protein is CASSQVDRNTEAFF.

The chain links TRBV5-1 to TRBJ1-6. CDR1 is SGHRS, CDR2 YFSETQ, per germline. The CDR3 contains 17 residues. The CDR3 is CASSLAGSLNYNSPLHF. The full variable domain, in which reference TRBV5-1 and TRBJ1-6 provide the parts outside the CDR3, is KAGVTQTPRYLIKTRGQQVTLSCSPISGHRSVSWYQQTPGQGLQFLFEYFSETQRNKGNFPGRFSGRQFSNSRSEMNVSTLELGDSALYLCASSLAGSLNYNSPLHFGNGTRLTVT.

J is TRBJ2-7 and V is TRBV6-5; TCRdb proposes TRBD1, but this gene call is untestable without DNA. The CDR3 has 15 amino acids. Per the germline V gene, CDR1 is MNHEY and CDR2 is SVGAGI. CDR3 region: CASRRPGSIPYEQYF.

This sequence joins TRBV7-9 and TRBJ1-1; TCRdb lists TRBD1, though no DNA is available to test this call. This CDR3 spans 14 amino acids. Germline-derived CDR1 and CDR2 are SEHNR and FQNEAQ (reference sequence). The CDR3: CASNTRVLNTEAFF.

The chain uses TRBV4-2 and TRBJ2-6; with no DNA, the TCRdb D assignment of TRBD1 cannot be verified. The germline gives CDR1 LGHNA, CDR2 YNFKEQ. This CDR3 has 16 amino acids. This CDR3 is CASSQESRAGANVLTF.

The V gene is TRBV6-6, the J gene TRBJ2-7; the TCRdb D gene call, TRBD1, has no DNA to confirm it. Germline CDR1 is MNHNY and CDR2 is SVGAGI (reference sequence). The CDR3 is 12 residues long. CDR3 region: CASKQGAGEQYF.

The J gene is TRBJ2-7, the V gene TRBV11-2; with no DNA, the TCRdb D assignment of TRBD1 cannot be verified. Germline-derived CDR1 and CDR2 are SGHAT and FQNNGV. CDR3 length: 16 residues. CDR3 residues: CASSLVMGQGAHEQYF.

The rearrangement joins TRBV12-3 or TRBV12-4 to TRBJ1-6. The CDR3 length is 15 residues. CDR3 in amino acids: CASRSRGEPFSPLHF.

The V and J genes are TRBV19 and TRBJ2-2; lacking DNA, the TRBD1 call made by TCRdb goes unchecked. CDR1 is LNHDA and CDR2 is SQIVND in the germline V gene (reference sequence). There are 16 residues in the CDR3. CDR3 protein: CASGPHQGLNTGELFF.

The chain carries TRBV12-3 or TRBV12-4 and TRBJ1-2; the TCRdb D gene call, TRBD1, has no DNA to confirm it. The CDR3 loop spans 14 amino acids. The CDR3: CASSPRGPRYGYTF.

This chain's CDR3 is CASRTAGTDFTNYGYTF. The genes are TRBV12-3 or TRBV12-4 and TRBJ1-2; TCRdb lists TRBD1, though no DNA is available to test this call. This CDR3 region has 17 residues.

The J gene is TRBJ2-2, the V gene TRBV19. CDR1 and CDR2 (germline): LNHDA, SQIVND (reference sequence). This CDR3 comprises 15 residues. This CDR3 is CASSPPKQNTGELFF.

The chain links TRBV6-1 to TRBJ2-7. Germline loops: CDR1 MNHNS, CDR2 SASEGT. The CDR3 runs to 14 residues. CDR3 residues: CASGGDSRPYEQYF.

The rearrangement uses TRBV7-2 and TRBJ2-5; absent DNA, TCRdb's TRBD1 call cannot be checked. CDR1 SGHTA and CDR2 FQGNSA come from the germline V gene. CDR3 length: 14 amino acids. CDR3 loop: CASSGSRQAETQYF.

The CDR3 loop reads CASRELNRVLYYDGYTF. The rearrangement joins TRBV2 to TRBJ1-2; the D call from TCRdb, TRBD1, cannot be confirmed without DNA. The CDR3 consists of 17 residues. Germline V CDR1 and CDR2: SNHLY, FYNNEI.

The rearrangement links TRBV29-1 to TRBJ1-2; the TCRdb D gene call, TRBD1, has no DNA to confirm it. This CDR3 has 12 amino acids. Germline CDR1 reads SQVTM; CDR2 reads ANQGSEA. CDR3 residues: CSVSDRAGGYTF.